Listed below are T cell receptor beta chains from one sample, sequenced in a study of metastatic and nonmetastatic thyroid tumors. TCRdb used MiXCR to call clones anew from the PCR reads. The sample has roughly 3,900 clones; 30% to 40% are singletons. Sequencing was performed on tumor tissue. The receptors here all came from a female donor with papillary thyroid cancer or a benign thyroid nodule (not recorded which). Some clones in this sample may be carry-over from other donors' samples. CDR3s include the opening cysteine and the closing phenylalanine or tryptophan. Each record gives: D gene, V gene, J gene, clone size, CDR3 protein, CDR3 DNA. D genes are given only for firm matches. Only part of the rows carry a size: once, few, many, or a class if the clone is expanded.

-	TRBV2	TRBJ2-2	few	CASRGRGHTGELFF	TGTGCCAGCAGGGGCCGTGGGCACACCGGGGAGCTGTTTTTT
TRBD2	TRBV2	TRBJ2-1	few	CASKGTSGSDEQFF	TGTGCCAGCAAAGGGACTAGCGGGAGTGACGAGCAGTTCTTC
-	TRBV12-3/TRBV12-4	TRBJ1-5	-	CASSLDRGGQPQHF	TGTGCCAGCAGTTTGGATAGGGGAGGGCAGCCCCAGCATTTT
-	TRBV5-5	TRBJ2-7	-	CASSRRAGTYEQYF	TGTGCCAGCAGCCGCCGGGCGGGGACGTACGAGCAGTACTTC
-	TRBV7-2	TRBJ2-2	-	CASSLAWTGELFF	TGTGCCAGCAGCTTAGCGTGGACCGGGGAGCTGTTTTTT
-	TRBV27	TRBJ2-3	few	CASSPPGTLTDTQYF	TGTGCCAGCAGTCCACCCGGGACTCTCACAGATACGCAGTATTTT
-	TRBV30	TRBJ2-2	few	CAWSNRVPGELFF	TGTGCCTGGAGTAACAGGGTTCCCGGGGAGCTGTTTTTT
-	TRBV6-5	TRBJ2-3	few	CASSYISPSTDTQYF	TGTGCCAGCAGTTACATTTCCCCAAGCACAGATACGCAGTATTTT
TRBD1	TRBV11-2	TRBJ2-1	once	CASSLGDSVTRNNEQFF	TGTGCCAGCAGCTTAGGGGACAGCGTCACTCGAAACAATGAGCAGTTCTTC
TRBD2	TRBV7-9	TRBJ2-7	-	CASSTGLASYEQYF	TGTGCCAGCAGCACGGGACTAGCGTCGTACGAGCAGTACTTC
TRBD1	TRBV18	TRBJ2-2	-	CASSPTGVADFTGELFF	TGTGCCAGCTCACCGACAGGGGTGGCAGATTTCACCGGGGAGCTGTTTTTT
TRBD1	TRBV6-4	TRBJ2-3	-	CASSPNRSGTGSTDTQYF	TGTGCCAGCAGCCCGAACCGATCCGGGACAGGGAGCACAGATACGCAGTATTTT
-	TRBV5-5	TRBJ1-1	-	CASSLQRTNTEAFF	TGTGCCAGCAGCTTGCAGAGGACGAACACTGAAGCTTTCTTT
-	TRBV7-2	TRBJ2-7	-	CASSTTAGSYEQYF	TGTGCCAGCAGCACTACAGCGGGCTCCTACGAGCAGTACTTC
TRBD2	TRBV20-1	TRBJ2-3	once	CSAFGGLAGREGTDTQYF	TGCAGTGCGTTTGGTGGACTAGCGGGAAGAGAGGGCACAGATACGCAGTATTTT
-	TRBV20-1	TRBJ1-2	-	CSARDSIANYGYTF	TGCAGTGCTAGAGACAGCATCGCTAACTATGGCTACACCTTC
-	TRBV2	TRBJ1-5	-	CASSGTMSNQPQHF	TGTGCCAGCAGTGGGACGATGAGCAATCAGCCCCAGCATTTT
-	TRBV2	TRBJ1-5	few	CASHREAGNQPQHF	TGTGCCAGCCACAGGGAGGCGGGCAATCAGCCCCAGCATTTT
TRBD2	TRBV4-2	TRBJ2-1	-	CASSQDTSGSRDEQFF	TGTGCCAGCAGCCAAGACACTAGCGGGAGTAGGGATGAGCAGTTCTTC
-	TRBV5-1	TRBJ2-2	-	CASSFVKQGFGTGELFF	TGCGCCAGCAGCTTCGTTAAACAGGGATTTGGGACCGGGGAGCTGTTTTTT
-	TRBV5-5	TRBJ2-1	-	CASSLSRANNEQFF	TGTGCCAGCAGCTTGTCCAGGGCGAACAATGAGCAGTTCTTC